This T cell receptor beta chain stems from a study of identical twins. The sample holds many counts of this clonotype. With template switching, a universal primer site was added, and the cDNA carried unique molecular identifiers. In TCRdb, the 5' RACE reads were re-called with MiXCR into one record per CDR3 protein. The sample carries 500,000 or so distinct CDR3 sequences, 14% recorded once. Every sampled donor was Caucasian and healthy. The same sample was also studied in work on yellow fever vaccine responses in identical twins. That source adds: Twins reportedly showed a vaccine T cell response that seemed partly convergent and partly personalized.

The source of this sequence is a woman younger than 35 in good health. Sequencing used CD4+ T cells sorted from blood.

The CDR3 sequence: CASSLDREETQYF. For the CDR3, the DNA is TGCGCCAGCAGCTTGGACAGGGAAGAGACCCAGTACTTC. The V and J genes are TRBV5-1 and TRBJ2-5; D perhaps matches TRBD1 (6 bases). Trimming pared 0 bases from V and 3 bases from J, leaving 6 bases between. The CDR3 consists of 13 residues. CDR1 is SGHRS and CDR2 is YFSETQ in the germline V gene.